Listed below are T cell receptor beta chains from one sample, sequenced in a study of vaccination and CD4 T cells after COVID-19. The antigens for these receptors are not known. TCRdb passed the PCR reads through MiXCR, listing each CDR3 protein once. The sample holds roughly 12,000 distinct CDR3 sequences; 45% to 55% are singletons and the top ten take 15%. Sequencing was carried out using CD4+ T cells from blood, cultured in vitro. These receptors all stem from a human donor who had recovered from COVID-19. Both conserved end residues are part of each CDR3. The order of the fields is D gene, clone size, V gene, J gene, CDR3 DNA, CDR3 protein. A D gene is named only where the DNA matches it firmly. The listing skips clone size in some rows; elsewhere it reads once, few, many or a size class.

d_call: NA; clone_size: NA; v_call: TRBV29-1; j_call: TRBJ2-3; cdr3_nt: TGCAGCGTTGAAGGGGGGCCTATCCCAGATACGCAGTATTTT; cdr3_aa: CSVEGGPIPDTQYF
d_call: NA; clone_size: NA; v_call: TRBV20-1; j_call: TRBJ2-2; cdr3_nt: TGCAGTGCTAACCGGGACGGGTTCACCGGGGAGCTGTTTTTT; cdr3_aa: CSANRDGFTGELFF
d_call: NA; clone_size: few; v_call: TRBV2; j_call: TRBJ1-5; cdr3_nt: TGTGCCAGCGGTGTAGGCCCCAATCAGCCCCAGCATTTT; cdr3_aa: CASGVGPNQPQHF
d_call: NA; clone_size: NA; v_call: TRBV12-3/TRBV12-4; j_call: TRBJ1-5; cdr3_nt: TGTGCCAGCAGCTTGGGAGGGAAGGCTAATCAGCCCCAGCATTTT; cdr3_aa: CASSLGGKANQPQHF
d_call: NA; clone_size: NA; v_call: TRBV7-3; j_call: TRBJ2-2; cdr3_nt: TGTGCCAGCAGCACCCGTTCGGCCGGGGAGCTGTTTTTT; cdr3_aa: CASSTRSAGELFF
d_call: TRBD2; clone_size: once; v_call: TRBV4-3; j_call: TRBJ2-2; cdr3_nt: TGCGCCAGCAGCCAAGAGACTAGCGGGAGTAATGGGGCCGGGGAGCTGTTTTTT; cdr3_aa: CASSQETSGSNGAGELFF
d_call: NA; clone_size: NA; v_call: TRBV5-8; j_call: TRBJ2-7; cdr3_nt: TGTGCCAGCAGCTTGGTGGACTTCCGGTGGGGCAGAACCGCCTACGAGCAGTACTTC; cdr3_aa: CASSLVDFRWGRTAYEQYF
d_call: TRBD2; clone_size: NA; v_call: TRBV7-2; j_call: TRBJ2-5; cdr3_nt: TGTGCCAGCAGCTTCGAGTCTGGGGGAGGGCCGGGACAAGAGACCCAGTACTTC; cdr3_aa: CASSFESGGGPGQETQYF
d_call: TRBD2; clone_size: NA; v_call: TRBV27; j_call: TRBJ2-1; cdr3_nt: TGTGCCAGCAGTCCCTTTCGCGGGAGGCCCTACAATGAGCAGTTCTTC; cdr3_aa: CASSPFRGRPYNEQFF
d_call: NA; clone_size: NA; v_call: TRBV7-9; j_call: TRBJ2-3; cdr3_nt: TGTGCCAGCAGCTTAGCGTTTGCCCGGGACTCCACAGATACGCAGTATTTT; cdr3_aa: CASSLAFARDSTDTQYF
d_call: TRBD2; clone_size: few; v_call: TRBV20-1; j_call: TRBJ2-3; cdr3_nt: TGCAGTGCTTTGGGCAGCGGGATAGGGACAGATACGCAGTATTTT; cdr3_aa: CSALGSGIGTDTQYF
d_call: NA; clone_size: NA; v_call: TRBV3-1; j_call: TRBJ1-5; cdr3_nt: TGTGCCAGCAGCCAAGATGTTAATCAGCCCCAGCATTTT; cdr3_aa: CASSQDVNQPQHF
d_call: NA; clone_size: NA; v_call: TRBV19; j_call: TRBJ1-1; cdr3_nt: TGTGCCAGTAGTACCCCGGGGGGGGGCACTGAAGCTTTCTTT; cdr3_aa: CASSTPGGGTEAFF
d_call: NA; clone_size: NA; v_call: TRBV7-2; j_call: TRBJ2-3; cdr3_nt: TGTGCCAGCAGCTATAGCAGGGGAGGTGGGATAGATACGCAGTATTTT; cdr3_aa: CASSYSRGGGIDTQYF
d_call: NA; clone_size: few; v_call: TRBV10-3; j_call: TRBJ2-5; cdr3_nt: TGTGCCATCAGCGGGGAGCGGCAAGAGACCCAGTACTTC; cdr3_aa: CAISGERQETQYF
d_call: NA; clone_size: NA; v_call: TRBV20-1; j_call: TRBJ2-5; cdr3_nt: TGCAGTGCTAGTAAAGGGGGGGCTGGATTGACCCAGTACTTC; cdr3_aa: CSASKGGAGLTQYF
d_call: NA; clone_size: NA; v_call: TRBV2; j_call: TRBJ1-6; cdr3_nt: TGTGCCAGCAGTGTCCGCTTCTGGTCACCCCTCCACTTT; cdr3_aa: CASSVRFWSPLHF
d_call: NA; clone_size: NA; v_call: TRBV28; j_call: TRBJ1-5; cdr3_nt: TGTGCCAGCAGTTTAGGGGAGAGCAATCAGCCCCAGCATTTT; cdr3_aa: CASSLGESNQPQHF
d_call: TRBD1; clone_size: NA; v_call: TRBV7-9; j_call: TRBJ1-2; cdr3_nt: TGTGCCAGCAGCTTGACACAGGGGGAGGATGGCTACACCTTC; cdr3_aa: CASSLTQGEDGYTF
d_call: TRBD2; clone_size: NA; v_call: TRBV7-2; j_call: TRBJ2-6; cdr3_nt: TGTGCCAGCAGCGAACCTAGCGGGGCGGACTCTGGGGCCAACGTCCTGACTTTC; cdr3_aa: CASSEPSGADSGANVLTF
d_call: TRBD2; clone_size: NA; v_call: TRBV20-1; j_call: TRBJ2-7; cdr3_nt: TGCAGTGCTAGAGATCCGGCGGGAGGCTCCTACGAGCAGTACTTC; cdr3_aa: CSARDPAGGSYEQYF
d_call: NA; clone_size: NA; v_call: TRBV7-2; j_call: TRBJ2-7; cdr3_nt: TGTGCCAGCAGCTTAGCTGGACGCGAAGAGCAGTACTTC; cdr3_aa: CASSLAGREEQYF
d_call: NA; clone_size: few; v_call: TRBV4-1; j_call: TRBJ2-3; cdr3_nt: TGCGCCAGCAGCGACATGGCCGGGACGGATACGCAGTATTTT; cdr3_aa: CASSDMAGTDTQYF
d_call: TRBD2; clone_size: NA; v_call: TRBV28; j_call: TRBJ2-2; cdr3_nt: TGTGCCAGCAGTTTATGGTCTCTAGCGGGAGGCCCCGGGGAGCTGTTTTTT; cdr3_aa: CASSLWSLAGGPGELFF
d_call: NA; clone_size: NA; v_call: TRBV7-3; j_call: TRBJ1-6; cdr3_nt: TGTGCCAGCAGCTTAAATCCCCTCGGGGGCGCCGTGCATTCACCCCTCCACTTT; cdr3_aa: CASSLNPLGGAVHSPLHF
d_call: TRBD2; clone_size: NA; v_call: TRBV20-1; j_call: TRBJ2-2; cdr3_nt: TGCAGTGCTCCTGGGACTAGCGGGAGGTGGGGCACCGGGGAGCTGTTTTTT; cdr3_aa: CSAPGTSGRWGTGELFF